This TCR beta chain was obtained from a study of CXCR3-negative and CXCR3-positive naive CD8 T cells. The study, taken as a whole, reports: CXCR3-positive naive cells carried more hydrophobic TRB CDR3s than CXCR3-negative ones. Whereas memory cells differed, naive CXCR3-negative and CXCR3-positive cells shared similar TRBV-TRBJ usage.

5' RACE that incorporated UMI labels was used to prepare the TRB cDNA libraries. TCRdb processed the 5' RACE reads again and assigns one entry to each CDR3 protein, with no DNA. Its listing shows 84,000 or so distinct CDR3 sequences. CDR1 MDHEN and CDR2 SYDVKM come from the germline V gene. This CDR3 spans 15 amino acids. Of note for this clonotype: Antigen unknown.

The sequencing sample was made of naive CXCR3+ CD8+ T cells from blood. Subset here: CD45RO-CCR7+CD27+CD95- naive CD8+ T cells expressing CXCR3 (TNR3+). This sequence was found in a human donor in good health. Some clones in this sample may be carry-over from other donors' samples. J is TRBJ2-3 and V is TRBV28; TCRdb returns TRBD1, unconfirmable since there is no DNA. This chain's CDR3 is CASSSRGFRTDTQYF. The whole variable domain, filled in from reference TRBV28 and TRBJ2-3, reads DVKVTQSSRYLVKRTGEKVFLECVQDMDHENMFWYRQDPGLGLRLIYFSYDVKMKEKGDIPEGYSVSREKKERFSLILESASTNQTSMYLCASSSRGFRTDTQYFGPGTRLTVL.